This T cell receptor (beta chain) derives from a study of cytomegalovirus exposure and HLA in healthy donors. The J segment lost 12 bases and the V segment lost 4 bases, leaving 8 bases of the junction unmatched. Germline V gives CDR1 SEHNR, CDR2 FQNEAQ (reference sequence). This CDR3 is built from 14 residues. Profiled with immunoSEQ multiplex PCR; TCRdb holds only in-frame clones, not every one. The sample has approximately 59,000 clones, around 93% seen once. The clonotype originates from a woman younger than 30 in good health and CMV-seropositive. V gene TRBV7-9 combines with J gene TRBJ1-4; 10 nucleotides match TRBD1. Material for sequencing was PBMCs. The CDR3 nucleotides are TGTGCCAGCAGCTCCCGGGACAGGGGATGGGAACTGTTTTTT. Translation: CASSSRDRGWELFF.